The 5 T cell receptor beta chains listed next were all sequenced from one sample in a study of blood T cell repertoires in COVID-19. Produced via immunoSEQ multiplex PCR; TCRdb's table is partial and in-frame only. The sample consists of 280,000 or so clones, roughly 85% of them appearing once. The sample consisted of peripheral blood. The receptors derive from a woman aged 50 to 65 who had recovered from COVID-19.

The chain couples TRBV20-1 to TRBJ2-7, with D perhaps matching TRBD2 (5 bases). Trimming shortened V by 3 bases and J by 2 bases, and 5 bases separated the two germline ends. The length of the CDR3 is 11 residues. Germline V gives CDR1 DFQATT, CDR2 SNEGSKA (reference sequence). The CDR3 protein is CSASGTYEQYF. CDR3 bases: TGCAGTGCTAGCGGGACCTACGAGCAGTACTTC.

The chain recombines TRBV3-1 (or the pseudogene TRBV3-2) with TRBJ2-7, with TRBD2 matching 12 bases. Germline V CDR1 and CDR2: LGHDT, YNNKEL (reference sequence). The V segment lost 4 bases and the J segment 5 bases; nucleotides outside the gene matches: 6. The CDR3 consists of 15 residues. For the CDR3, the DNA is TGTGCCAGCAGCCCTCTCGGACTAGCGGGGAACGAGCAGTACTTC. This codes for CASSPLGLAGNEQYF.

This chain connects TRBV28 to TRBJ1-1; unclear D gene. The ends were cut back, 6 bases at V and 4 bases at J, with 9 bases in the middle. Germline-derived CDR1 and CDR2 are MDHEN and SYDVKM. There are 12 residues in the CDR3. This CDR3 reads CASRFSPTEAFF. CDR3 bases: TGTGCCAGCAGGTTCTCTCCCACTGAAGCTTTCTTT. Supplemented by reference TRBV28 and TRBJ1-1, the full variable domain reads DVKVTQSSRYLVKRTGEKVFLECVQDMDHENMFWYRQDPGLGLRLIYFSYDVKMKEKGDIPEGYSVSREKKERFSLILESASTNQTSMYLCASRFSPTEAFFGQGTRLTVV.

The gene calls are TRBV6-5 and TRBJ2-1, with a possible D match to TRBD2 (5 bases). The germline V gene has CDR1 MNHEY and CDR2 SVGAGI. Trimming took 3 bases from V and 5 from J, leaving 14 bases between them. There are 15 residues in the CDR3. CDR3 sequence reads: CASSYRAPGNNEQFF. The CDR3 nucleotides read TGTGCCAGCAGTTATCGGGCCCCGGGGAACAATGAGCAGTTCTTC.

The CDR3 loop reads CASSQVGGRQRSSYNEQFF. The CDR3 DNA follows: TGCGCCAGCAGCCAAGTTGGCGGGCGGCAGCGGAGCTCCTACAATGAGCAGTTCTTC. This sequence joins TRBV4-1 and TRBJ2-1; weak D call: TRBD2 (5 bases). The CDR3 spans 19 residues. V gave up 1 base and J gave up 0 bases, with 19 bases separating them. Per the germline V gene, CDR1 is MGHRA and CDR2 is YSYEKL.